The 8 T cell receptor beta chains given below trace back to one sample, sequenced in a study of cytomegalovirus exposure and HLA in healthy donors. PCR used 60 Vbeta primers and 13 Jbeta primers. The repertoire was sequenced with immunoSEQ multiplex PCR; TCRdb's copy has only in-frame clones and lacks some. The sample lists 53,000 or so clones, just under 75% occurring once. Sequenced material: PBMCs. The source of these receptors is a man aged 25-40 years in good health and CMV-seropositive.

The V gene is TRBV7-8, the J gene TRBJ2-1, with TRBD2 matching 9 bases. The CDR3 has 15 amino acids. CDR1 SGHVS and CDR2 FQNEAQ come from the germline V gene. V shed 7 bases, J shed 9 bases, and the junction held 13 bases outside the gene matches. CDR3 region: CASKPLRAGGPEQFF. The CDR3 nucleotides read TGTGCCAGCAAACCCCTCAGGGCGGGGGGGCCTGAGCAGTTCTTC.

The rearrangement joins TRBV7-3 to TRBJ2-7, with D possibly being TRBD1 (5 bases). The CDR3 totals 15 residues. CDR1 SGHTA and CDR2 FQGTGA come from the germline V gene. V lost 2 bases and J 1 base, leaving 12 bases between the germline ends. The CDR3 coding sequence is TGTGCCAGCAGCTTAGGACCCAGGGATTCCTACGAGCAGTACTTC. Its translation is CASSLGPRDSYEQYF.

This chain uses TRBV11-1 with TRBJ2-7; 9 nucleotides line up with TRBD2. Germline-derived CDR1 and CDR2 are SGHAT and FQDESV (reference sequence). The CDR3 has 16 amino acids. J lost 5 bases, V lost 4 bases, and 12 bases had no gene match. The CDR3 nucleotides are TGTGCCAGCAGCTACCGGACTAGCGTGGTCCGGAACGAGCAGTACTTC. It specifies CASSYRTSVVRNEQYF. The variable domain in full, completed from reference TRBV11-1 and TRBJ2-7, reads EAEVAQSPRYKITEKSQAVAFWCDPISGHATLYWYRQILGQGPELLVQFQDESVVDDSQLPKDRFSAERLKGVDSTLKIQPAELGDSAMYLCASSYRTSVVRNEQYFGPGTRLTVT.

The genes are TRBV6-1 and TRBJ1-3, with a possible D match to TRBD1 (5 bases). Trimming shortened V by 2 bases and J by 2 bases, and 13 bases separated the two germline ends. The germline V gene has CDR1 MNHNS and CDR2 SASEGT. CDR3 size: 16 residues. The CDR3 region has the DNA TGTGCCAGCAGTGAACAGGGCCTAATCGCTGGAAACACCATATATTTT. Translated: CASSEQGLIAGNTIYF.

The chain has TRBV15 and TRBJ2-7; 9 bases match TRBD2. Trimming cost V 0 bases and J 4 bases; bases outside gene matches: 7. The V gene's germline CDR1 is LNHNV and CDR2 YYDKDF (reference sequence). This CDR3 comprises 16 residues. In nucleotides, the CDR3 is TGTGCCACCAGCAGAGAGAGGTCTAGCGGGGAGTACGAGCAGTACTTC. It encodes CATSRERSSGEYEQYF.

This chain joins TRBV27 and TRBJ2-1; TRBD2 matches at 12 bases. Germline loops: CDR1 MNHEY, CDR2 SMNVEV (reference sequence). The ends lost 8 bases at V and 5 bases at J; junction bases unmatched: 4. This CDR3 is 14 amino acids long. The CDR3 DNA reads TGTGCCAGCGCTAGCGGGGGGGCCCACAATGAGCAGTTCTTC. This gives the protein CASASGGAHNEQFF.

This clone was recorded many times. The chain employs TRBV10-3 and TRBJ1-6; possible D gene TRBD1, 6 bases. V lost 2 bases to trimming and J lost 10 bases, with 12 bases between them. CDR3 size: 14 residues. Per germline, CDR1 ENHRY and CDR2 SYGVKD. CDR3 region: CAISEDRTGSPLHF. The CDR3 DNA is TGTGCCATCAGTGAGGACAGGACGGGATCACCCCTCCACTTT.

This chain's CDR3 is CASSPGQSSYEQYF. The CDR3 nucleotides read TGCGCCAGCAGCCCTGGACAGAGCTCCTACGAGCAGTACTTC. The J gene is TRBJ2-5, the V gene TRBV5-1, with TRBD1 as a possible D gene (6 bases). The assigned J gene may be wrong: the sequence end matches TRBJ2-7 better. Germline CDR1 is SGHRS and CDR2 is YFSETQ. The CDR3 is 14 amino acids.